Listed below are T cell receptor beta chains from one sample, sequenced in a study of blood T cell repertoires in COVID-19. Repertoires were generated with immunoSEQ multiplex PCR, while TCRdb's copy carries only in-frame clones and drops some. The profile shows around 98,000 clones, roughly 80% of them singletons. Material for sequencing was peripheral blood. The receptors originated from a man aged 65 to 79 with active or convalescent COVID-19. The CDR3 runs from the conserved cysteine through the conserved F or W. D genes are given only for firm matches. Clone size is stated in some rows and not others, as once, few, many or a class when expanded.

CDR3 length	V gene	D gene	J gene	clone size	CDR3 protein	CDR3 DNA
12	TRBV12-3/TRBV12-4	TRBD1	TRBJ1-2	.	CASSPTGAGYTF	TGTGCCAGCAGCCCCACAGGGGCTGGCTACACCTTC
15	TRBV11-2	.	TRBJ2-3	.	CASSFRTPGSDTQYF	TGTGCCAGCAGCTTCCGTACTCCGGGGTCAGATACGCAGTATTTT
17	TRBV5-1	.	TRBJ2-7	.	CASSLAPGVGGTYEQYF	TGCGCCAGCAGCTTGGCCCCTGGAGTCGGCGGGACCTACGAGCAGTACTTC
15	TRBV7-8	TRBD1	TRBJ2-7	once	CASRLLGTGGNEEYF	TGTGCCAGCAGACTCCTAGGGACAGGGGGAAACGAGGAGTACTTC
13	TRBV6-5	TRBD1	TRBJ2-5	.	CASTNTGEETQYF	TGTGCCAGCACAAATACAGGGGAGGAGACCCAGTACTTC
15	TRBV14	TRBD2	TRBJ2-1	.	CASSQVAGGYNEQFF	TGTGCCAGCAGCCAAGTGGCGGGGGGTTACAATGAGCAGTTCTTC
15	TRBV6-1	.	TRBJ2-1	.	CASSEGRVRYNEQFF	TGTGCCAGCAGTGAAGGCCGAGTTCGTTACAATGAGCAGTTCTTC
15	TRBV11-3	.	TRBJ2-2	.	CASTRGGGVTGELFF	TGTGCCAGCACCCGAGGAGGGGGGGTCACCGGGGAGCTGTTTTTT
14	TRBV7-2	TRBD1	TRBJ1-1	.	CASSPRQGLTEAFF	TGTGCCAGCAGCCCCCGACAGGGTCTCACTGAAGCTTTCTTT
16	TRBV6-1	TRBD1	TRBJ1-2	.	CASSGFSTGGNYGYTF	TGTGCCAGCAGTGGGTTCTCGACAGGGGGTAACTATGGCTACACCTTC
14	TRBV7-2	TRBD1	TRBJ2-7	.	CASSLRDRAYEQYF	TGTGCCAGCAGCCTCCGGGACAGAGCCTACGAGCAGTACTTC
12	TRBV6-5	.	TRBJ1-5	.	CAGAVSNQPQHF	TGTGCCGGAGCAGTGAGCAATCAGCCCCAGCATTTT
18	TRBV4-2	TRBD1	TRBJ2-7	.	CASSQEGIGRGKIYEQYF	TGTGCCAGCAGCCAAGAAGGGATTGGCAGGGGGAAGATCTACGAGCAGTACTTC
14	TRBV27	.	TRBJ2-1	.	CASSPGSSYNEQFF	TGTGCCAGCAGCCCGGGAAGTTCATACAATGAGCAGTTCTTC
14	TRBV3-1/TRBV3-2	.	TRBJ1-4	.	CASSQISANEKLFF	TGTGCCAGCAGCCAAATCTCAGCTAATGAAAAACTGTTTTTT
14	TRBV30	.	TRBJ2-5	.	CAWSEGPLQETQYF	TGTGCCTGGAGTGAGGGGCCGTTACAAGAGACCCAGTACTTC
13	TRBV12-3/TRBV12-4	.	TRBJ2-2	.	CASSQARTGELFF	TGTGCCAGCAGTCAGGCCCGAACCGGGGAGCTGTTTTTT
13	TRBV12-3/TRBV12-4	.	TRBJ2-1	.	CASRGDSGHEQFF	TGTGCCAGCAGGGGGGACTCCGGGCATGAGCAGTTCTTC
16	TRBV4-1	TRBD1	TRBJ1-5	once	CASSQPDRGRNQPQHF	TGCGCCAGCAGCCAACCGGACAGGGGACGCAATCAGCCCCAGCATTTT
15	TRBV5-4	TRBD1	TRBJ1-6	.	CASSFRGLYNSPLHF	TGTGCCAGCAGCTTTAGGGGGCTCTATAATTCACCCCTCCACTTT
18	TRBV6-4	.	TRBJ2-5	.	CASAPSRVEGRERETQYF	TGTGCCAGCGCTCCCTCACGGGTGGAGGGCAGGGAGAGAGAGACCCAGTACTTC
17	TRBV5-4	TRBD1	TRBJ1-3	.	CASSFTGQALSGNTIYF	TGTGCCAGCAGCTTTACTGGACAGGCCCTGTCTGGAAACACCATATATTTT
15	TRBV28	.	TRBJ1-1	.	CASSHRPQENTEAFF	TGTGCCAGCAGTCACCGCCCTCAGGAGAACACTGAAGCTTTCTTT
13	TRBV6-4	.	TRBJ2-1	.	CASWGGLGNEQFF	TGTGCCAGTTGGGGGGGCCTAGGGAATGAGCAGTTCTTC
15	TRBV30	TRBD1	TRBJ2-3	.	CAWSVGQGWTDTQYF	TGTGCCTGGAGTGTGGGACAGGGTTGGACAGATACGCAGTATTTT
13	TRBV5-6	TRBD1	TRBJ2-5	.	CASSLRTGETQYF	TGTGCCAGCAGCTTGCGGACAGGGGAGACCCAGTACTTC
15	TRBV4-3	.	TRBJ2-7	few	CASSQVADYSYEQYF	TGCGCCAGCAGCCAAGTGGCAGATTACTCCTACGAGCAGTACTTC
15	TRBV28	TRBD2	TRBJ2-3	.	CASSPGGAPTDTQYF	TGTGCCAGCAGCCCCGGGGGGGCCCCCACAGATACGCAGTATTTT
14	TRBV6-2/TRBV6-3	TRBD1	TRBJ1-2	.	CASSYLGQSTGYTF	TGTGCCAGCAGTTACCTGGGACAGAGTACGGGCTACACCTTC
15	TRBV9	.	TRBJ2-7	.	CASSVGFQGLYEQYF	TGTGCCAGCAGCGTAGGGTTCCAGGGTCTCTACGAGCAGTACTTC
13	TRBV6-5	.	TRBJ1-1	.	CASSLTVNTEAFF	TGTGCCAGCAGTTTAACAGTGAACACTGAAGCTTTCTTT
16	TRBV9	.	TRBJ2-3	.	CASSVLGETSTDTQYF	TGTGCCAGCAGCGTATTAGGAGAAACTAGCACAGATACGCAGTATTTT
14	TRBV6-5	.	TRBJ2-3	.	CASSYLSGAETQYF	TGTGCCAGCAGTTATCTTTCAGGGGCCGAAACGCAGTATTTT
13	TRBV6-5	.	TRBJ1-4	.	CASSLLGGQKLFF	TGTGCCAGCAGCCTCTTGGGGGGTCAGAAACTGTTTTTT
14	TRBV5-1	TRBD1	TRBJ2-1	.	CASSLSQGYNEQFF	TGCGCCAGCAGCCTATCACAGGGGTACAATGAGCAGTTCTTC
13	TRBV6-6	.	TRBJ2-5	.	CASSPTEKETQYF	TGTGCCAGCTCCCCCACCGAGAAAGAGACCCAGTACTTC
15	TRBV4-2	.	TRBJ2-5	.	CASSPRGGRQETQYF	TGTGCCAGCAGCCCTCGCGGAGGCAGGCAAGAGACCCAGTACTTC
19	TRBV6-6	.	TRBJ1-5	few	CASSPRPGTRGSSNQPQHF	TGTGCCAGCAGTCCGAGACCCGGAACAAGAGGGAGTAGCAATCAGCCCCAGCATTTT
13	TRBV11-3	TRBD1	TRBJ1-5	many	CASSTDRGQPQHF	TGTGCCAGCAGCACAGACAGGGGACAGCCCCAGCATTTT
15	TRBV6-6	.	TRBJ1-3	.	CASSYGRNLGDTIYF	TGTGCCAGCAGTTACGGACGGAACCTAGGGGACACCATATATTTT
13	TRBV7-2	.	TRBJ1-1	.	CASSSSTLTEAFF	TGTGCCAGCAGCTCTTCTACCCTCACTGAAGCTTTCTTT
18	TRBV21-1	.	TRBJ1-4	.	CASSKAQGIGATNEKLFF	TGTGCCAGCAGCAAAGCGCAGGGGATCGGGGCAACTAATGAAAAACTGTTTTTT
11	TRBV12-3/TRBV12-4	.	TRBJ2-5	.	CASRYKETQYF	TGTGCCAGCAGGTACAAAGAGACCCAGTACTTC
12	TRBV11-3	.	TRBJ1-6	.	CAKRFPYSPLHF	TGTGCCAAACGGTTTCCCTATTCACCCCTCCACTTT
17	TRBV7-9	TRBD2	TRBJ2-7	.	CASSLVSGGPSSYEQYF	TGTGCCAGCAGCTTAGTTAGCGGGGGGCCGAGCTCCTACGAGCAGTACTTC
14	TRBV6-5	TRBD2	TRBJ2-7	once	CASSYQGGPYEQYF	TGTGCCAGCAGTTACCAGGGAGGGCCCTACGAGCAGTACTTC
12	TRBV11-2	.	TRBJ2-7	.	CASSRGINEQYF	TGTGCCAGCAGCCGGGGGATTAACGAGCAGTACTTC
16	TRBV14	TRBD2	TRBJ2-7	.	CASSPTTSGAAYEQYF	TGTGCCAGCAGCCCCACCACTAGCGGGGCCGCCTACGAGCAGTACTTC
12	TRBV6-1	.	TRBJ2-2	.	CASSVGTGELFF	TGTGCCAGCAGCGTCGGGACCGGGGAGCTGTTTTTT
12	TRBV7-9	.	TRBJ2-5	.	CASTYGGETQYF	TGTGCCAGCACCTACGGAGGAGAGACCCAGTACTTC
17	TRBV18	TRBD2	TRBJ2-5	.	CASSPLPPKRGEETQYF	TGTGCCAGCTCACCACTCCCCCCTAAGCGGGGGGAAGAGACCCAGTACTTC
15	TRBV23-1	.	TRBJ2-7	.	CAKYHGESSSYEQYF	TGCGCCAAATACCACGGGGAGAGTAGCTCCTACGAGCAGTACTTC
11	TRBV30	.	TRBJ1-2	.	CAWSPLHGYTF	TGTGCCTGGAGTCCACTCCATGGCTACACCTTC
15	TRBV27	TRBD2	TRBJ2-1	.	CASTLSGGSYNEQFF	TGTGCCAGCACCCTTAGCGGGGGATCCTACAATGAGCAGTTCTTC